Described below is a single T cell receptor (beta chain) sequence and its context. V shed 4 bases and J shed 0 bases, with 13 bases lying between them. This CDR3 comprises 15 residues. Germline values: CDR1 SGDLS, CDR2 YYNGEE. The time point here: pretreatment peripheral blood. This specimen belongs to a study of PD-L1 blockade in urothelial cancer. Across the whole study: Blood gave a median approximately 140,000 T cells.

The authors spiked synthetic TCR analog templates into each PCR. The method was immunoSEQ multiplex PCR; TCRdb's version includes in-frame clones alone and lacks a portion of them. The profile covers 45,000 to 50,000 clones, with approximately 79% appearing a single time and 8% to 13% taken by the ten largest. The sequence came from a man in his 70s with urothelial cancer. This sample comprised PBMCs, obtained around atezolizumab (anti-PD-L1) treatment. The rearrangement uses TRBV9 and TRBJ1-1; D is unclear. As DNA, the CDR3 is TGTGCCAGCAGCTATTTCGAGAGGGTGAACACTGAAGCTTTCTTT. This codes for CASSYFERVNTEAFF.